This TCR beta chain was obtained from a study of cytomegalovirus exposure and HLA in healthy donors. Across the whole study: Of the donors genotyped, 300 to 500 in all, 80% to 85% fell in the Caucasian-associated ancestry cluster.

A multiplex PCR was run with 60 Vbeta primers and 13 Jbeta primers. Generated by immunoSEQ multiplex PCR, the TCRdb table keeps only in-frame clones and is missing some. The sample lists about 190,000 clones, around 79% seen once, with over 1.5% in the top ten. Notes on the study in general: In an earlier analysis, about 87% or about 30%: the productive usage of most TCR beta V segments.

Details on this clone: Its antigen is undetermined.

V trimming: 4 bases; J trimming: 4 bases; junction bases outside the gene matches: 17. The CDR3 totals 18 residues. Looked up from germline, CDR1 is SGHTA and CDR2 is FQGNSA. The TCR originated in a woman between 18 and 29 years old in good health and CMV-seronegative. J is TRBJ2-7 and V is TRBV7-2, with 9 positions matching TRBD2. Sequences were obtained from PBMCs. CDR3 sequence reads: CASSYRLIAGVLVYEQYF. The CDR3 DNA is TGTGCCAGCAGCTATCGACTTATAGCGGGGGTGCTCGTATACGAGCAGTACTTC.